This record covers a single T cell receptor (beta chain). Its antigen remains unknown. This entry comes from a study of cytomegalovirus exposure and HLA in healthy donors. Study outcomes and limitations: In an earlier analysis, about 87% or about 30%: the productive usage of most TCR beta V segments. Later, an analysis found that common viral pathogens appeared to be linked with several of the most significant clusters. Only CMV serostatus was available as immune exposure information.

PCR involved 60 Vbeta and 13 Jbeta primers. Profiled with immunoSEQ multiplex PCR; TCRdb holds only in-frame clones, not every one. The sample gives more than 110,000 clones, less than 85% of which show up once; over 6.5% is in the top ten. CDR3 length: 15 residues. V shed 4 bases and J 6 bases; nucleotides not matched to a gene: 10. CDR1 and CDR2 from the germline V gene are MNHEY and SMNVEV (reference sequence). The receptor comes from a man aged 40-49 years in good health and CMV-seropositive. The specimen sequenced was PBMCs. The V call is TRBV27, the J call TRBJ2-3; TRBD1 matches at 7 bases. The CDR3 DNA sequence: TGTGCCAGCAGTTACGGGACAGCCGCCGGCGATACGCAGTATTTT. Amino acids: CASSYGTAAGDTQYF.